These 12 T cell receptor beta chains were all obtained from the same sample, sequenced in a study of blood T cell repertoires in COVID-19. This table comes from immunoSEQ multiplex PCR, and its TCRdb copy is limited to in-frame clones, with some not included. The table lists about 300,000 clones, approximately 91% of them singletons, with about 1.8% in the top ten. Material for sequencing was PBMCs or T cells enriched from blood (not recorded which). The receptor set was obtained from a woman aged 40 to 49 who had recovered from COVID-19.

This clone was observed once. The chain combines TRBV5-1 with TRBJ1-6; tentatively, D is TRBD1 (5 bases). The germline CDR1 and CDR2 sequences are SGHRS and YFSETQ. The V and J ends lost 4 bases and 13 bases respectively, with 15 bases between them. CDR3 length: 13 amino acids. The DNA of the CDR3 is TGCGCCAGCAGCGGAGGGGACGACGTCCCCCTCCACTTT. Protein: CASSGGDDVPLHF.

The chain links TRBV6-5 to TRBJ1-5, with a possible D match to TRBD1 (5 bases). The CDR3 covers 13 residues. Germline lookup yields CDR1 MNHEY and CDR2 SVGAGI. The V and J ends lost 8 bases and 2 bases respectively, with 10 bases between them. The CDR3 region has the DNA TGTGCCAGCGGGGGGTCCGGCAATCAGCCCCAGCATTTT. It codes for CASGGSGNQPQHF.

The CDR3 region is CASSFITGELFF. CDR3 nucleotides: TGTGCCAGCAGCTTTATTACCGGGGAGCTGTTTTTT. The chain links TRBV7-3 to TRBJ2-2; no clear D gene. V lost 3 bases and J 5 bases, leaving 4 bases between the germline ends. The CDR3 sequence is 12 residues long. Germline assignment: CDR1 SGHTA and CDR2 FQGTGA.

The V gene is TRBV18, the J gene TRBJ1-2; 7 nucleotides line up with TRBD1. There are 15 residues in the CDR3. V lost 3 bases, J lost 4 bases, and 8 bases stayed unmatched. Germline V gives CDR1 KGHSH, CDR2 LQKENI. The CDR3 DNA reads TGTGCCAGCTCACCTTATACAGGGGATGGCTATGGCTACACCTTC. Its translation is CASSPYTGDGYGYTF.

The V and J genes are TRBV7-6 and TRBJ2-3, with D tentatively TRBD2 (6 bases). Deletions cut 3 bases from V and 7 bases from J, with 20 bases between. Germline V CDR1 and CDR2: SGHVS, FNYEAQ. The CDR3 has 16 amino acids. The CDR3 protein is CASSLDTGLLTNTQYF. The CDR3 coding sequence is TGTGCCAGCAGCTTGGACACGGGACTCCTTACAAATACGCAGTATTTT.

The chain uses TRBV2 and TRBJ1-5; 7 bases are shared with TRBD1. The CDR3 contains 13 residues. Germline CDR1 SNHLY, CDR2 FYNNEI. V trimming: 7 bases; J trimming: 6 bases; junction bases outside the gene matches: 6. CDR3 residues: CASIEQGGQPQHF. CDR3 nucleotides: TGTGCCAGCATTGAGCAGGGGGGTCAGCCCCAGCATTTT.

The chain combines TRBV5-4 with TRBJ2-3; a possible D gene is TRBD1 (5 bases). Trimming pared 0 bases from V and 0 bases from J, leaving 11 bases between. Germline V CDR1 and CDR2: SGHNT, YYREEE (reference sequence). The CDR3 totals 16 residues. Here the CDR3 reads CASSLVAGSSTDTQYF. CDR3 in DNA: TGTGCCAGCAGCTTGGTGGCAGGGTCTAGCACAGATACGCAGTATTTT.

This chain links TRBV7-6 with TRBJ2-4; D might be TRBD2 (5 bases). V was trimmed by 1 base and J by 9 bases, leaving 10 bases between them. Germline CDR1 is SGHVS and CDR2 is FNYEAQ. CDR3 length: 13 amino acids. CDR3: CASSLGPTTIQYF. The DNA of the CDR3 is TGTGCCAGCAGCTTAGGTCCGACTACCATTCAGTACTTC.

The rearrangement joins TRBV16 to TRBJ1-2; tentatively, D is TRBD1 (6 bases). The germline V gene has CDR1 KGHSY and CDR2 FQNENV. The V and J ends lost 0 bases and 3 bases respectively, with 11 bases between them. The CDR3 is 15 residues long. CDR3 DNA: TGTGCCAGCAGCCAATCGGGGGCAGGGGACTATGGCTACACCTTC. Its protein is CASSQSGAGDYGYTF.

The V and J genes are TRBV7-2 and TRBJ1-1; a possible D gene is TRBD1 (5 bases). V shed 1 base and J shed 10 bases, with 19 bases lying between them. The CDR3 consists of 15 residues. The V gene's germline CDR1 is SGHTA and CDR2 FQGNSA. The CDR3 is CASSLGVGTRGSAFF. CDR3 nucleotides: TGTGCCAGCAGCTTAGGCGTGGGCACAAGGGGCTCAGCTTTCTTT.

This CDR3 is CASSAQGLAQTGANVLTF. As DNA, the CDR3 is TGTGCCAGCAGCGCTCAGGGACTAGCACAGACTGGGGCCAACGTCCTGACTTTC. The chain links TRBV7-3 to TRBJ2-6, with TRBD2 identical over 9 bases. Germline V gives CDR1 SGHTA, CDR2 FQGTGA. The junction had 10 bases not matched to a gene; V was cut back by 5 bases and J by 2 bases. There are 18 residues in the CDR3.

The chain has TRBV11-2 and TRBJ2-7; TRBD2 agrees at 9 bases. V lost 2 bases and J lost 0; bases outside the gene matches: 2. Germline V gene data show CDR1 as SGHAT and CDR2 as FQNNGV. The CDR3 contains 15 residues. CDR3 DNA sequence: TGTGCCAGCAGCTTAACTAGCGGGTCCTCCTACGAGCAGTACTTC. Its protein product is CASSLTSGSSYEQYF. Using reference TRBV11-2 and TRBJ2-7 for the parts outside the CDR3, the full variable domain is EAGVAQSPRYKIIEKRQSVAFWCNPISGHATLYWYQQILGQGPKLLIQFQNNGVVDDSQLPKDRFSAERLKGVDSTLKIQPAKLEDSAVYLCASSLTSGSSYEQYFGPGTRLTVT.